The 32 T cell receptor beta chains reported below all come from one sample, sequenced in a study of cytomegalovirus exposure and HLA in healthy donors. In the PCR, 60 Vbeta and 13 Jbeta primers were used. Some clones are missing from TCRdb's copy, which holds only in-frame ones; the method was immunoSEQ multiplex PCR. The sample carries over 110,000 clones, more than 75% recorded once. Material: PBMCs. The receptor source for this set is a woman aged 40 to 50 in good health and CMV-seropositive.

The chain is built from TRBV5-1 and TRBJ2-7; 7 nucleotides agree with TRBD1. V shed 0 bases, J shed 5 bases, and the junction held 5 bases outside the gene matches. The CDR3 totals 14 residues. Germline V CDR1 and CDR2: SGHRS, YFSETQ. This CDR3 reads CASSLATGIDEQYF. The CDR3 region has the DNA TGCGCCAGCAGCTTGGCGACAGGGATTGACGAGCAGTACTTC.

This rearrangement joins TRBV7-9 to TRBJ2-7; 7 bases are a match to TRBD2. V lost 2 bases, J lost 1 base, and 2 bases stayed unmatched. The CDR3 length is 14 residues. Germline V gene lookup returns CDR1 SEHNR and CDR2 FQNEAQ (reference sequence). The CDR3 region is CASSLRGGSYEQYF. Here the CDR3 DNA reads TGTGCCAGCAGCTTAAGGGGAGGGTCCTACGAGCAGTACTTC.

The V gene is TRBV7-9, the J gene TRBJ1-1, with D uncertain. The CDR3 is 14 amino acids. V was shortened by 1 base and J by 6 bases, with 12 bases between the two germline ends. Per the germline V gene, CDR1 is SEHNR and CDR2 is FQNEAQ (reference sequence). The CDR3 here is CASSLVQLVSEAFF. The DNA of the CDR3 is TGTGCCAGCAGCTTAGTACAGCTGGTATCTGAAGCTTTCTTT.

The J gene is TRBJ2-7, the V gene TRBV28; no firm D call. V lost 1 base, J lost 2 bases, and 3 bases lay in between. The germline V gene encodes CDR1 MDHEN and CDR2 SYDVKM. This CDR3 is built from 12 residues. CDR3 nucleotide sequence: TGTGCCAGCAGTTTATCCGCCTACGAGCAGTACTTC. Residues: CASSLSAYEQYF.

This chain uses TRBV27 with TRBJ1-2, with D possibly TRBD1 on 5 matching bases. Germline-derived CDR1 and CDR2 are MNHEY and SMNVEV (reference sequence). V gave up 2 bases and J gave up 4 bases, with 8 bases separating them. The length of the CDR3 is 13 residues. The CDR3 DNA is TGTGCCAGCAGTTTACAGGGCCCCTATGGCTACACCTTC. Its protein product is CASSLQGPYGYTF.

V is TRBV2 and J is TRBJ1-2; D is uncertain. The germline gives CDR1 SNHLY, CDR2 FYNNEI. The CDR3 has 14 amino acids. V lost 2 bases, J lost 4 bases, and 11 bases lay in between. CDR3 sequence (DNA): TGTGCCAGCAGTGAACGAGGGCCCGGCTATGGCTACACCTTC. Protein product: CASSERGPGYGYTF.

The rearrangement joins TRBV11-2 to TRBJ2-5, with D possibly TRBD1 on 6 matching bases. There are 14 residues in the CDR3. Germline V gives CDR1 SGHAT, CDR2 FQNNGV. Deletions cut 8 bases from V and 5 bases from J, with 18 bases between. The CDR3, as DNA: TGTGCCAGCTCCAGGGACGCAACAGGGGAGACCCAGTACTTC. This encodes CASSRDATGETQYF.

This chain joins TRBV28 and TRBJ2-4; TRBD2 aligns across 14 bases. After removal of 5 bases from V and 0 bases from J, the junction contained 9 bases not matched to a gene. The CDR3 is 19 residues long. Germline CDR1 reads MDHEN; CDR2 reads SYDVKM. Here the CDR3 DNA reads TGTGCCAGCAGTCCGCCGGGACTAGCGGGAGTAAAAGCCAAAAACATTCAGTACTTC. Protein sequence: CASSPPGLAGVKAKNIQYF.

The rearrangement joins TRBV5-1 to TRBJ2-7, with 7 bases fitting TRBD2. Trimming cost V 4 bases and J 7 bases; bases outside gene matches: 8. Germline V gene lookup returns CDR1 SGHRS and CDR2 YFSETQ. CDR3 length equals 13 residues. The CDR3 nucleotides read TGCGCCAGCAGCGGGACTACCACATTAGAGCAGTACTTC. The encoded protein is CASSGTTTLEQYF.

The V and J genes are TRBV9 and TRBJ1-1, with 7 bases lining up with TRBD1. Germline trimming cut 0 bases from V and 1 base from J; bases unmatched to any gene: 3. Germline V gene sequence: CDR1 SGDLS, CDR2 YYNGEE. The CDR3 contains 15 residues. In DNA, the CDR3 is TGTGCCAGCAGCGTAGTCTGGACAGGGAACACTGAAGCTTTCTTT. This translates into CASSVVWTGNTEAFF.

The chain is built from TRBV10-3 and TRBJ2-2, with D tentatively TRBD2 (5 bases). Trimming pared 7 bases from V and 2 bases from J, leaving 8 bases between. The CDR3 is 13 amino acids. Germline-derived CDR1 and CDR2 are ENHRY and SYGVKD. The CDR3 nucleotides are TGTGCCATCAAAAGGACTAACACCGGGGAGCTGTTTTTT. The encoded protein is CAIKRTNTGELFF.

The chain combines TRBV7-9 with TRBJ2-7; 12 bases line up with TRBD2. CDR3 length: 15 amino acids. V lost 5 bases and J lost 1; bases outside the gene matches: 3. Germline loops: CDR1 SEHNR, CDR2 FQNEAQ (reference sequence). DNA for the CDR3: TGTGCCAGCAGCCTAGGGACTAGCGGGTCCTACGAGCAGTACTTC. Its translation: CASSLGTSGSYEQYF.

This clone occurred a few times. The CDR3 nucleotides read TGTGCCAGCAGCTCGGCCGCGGGGGATACGCAGTATTTT. Amino acids: CASSSAAGDTQYF. The chain uses TRBV5-4 and TRBJ2-3, with D maybe TRBD2 (6 bases). V was trimmed by 3 bases and J by 6 bases, leaving 11 bases between them. The CDR3 extends over 13 amino acids. Per germline, CDR1 SGHNT and CDR2 YYREEE (reference sequence).

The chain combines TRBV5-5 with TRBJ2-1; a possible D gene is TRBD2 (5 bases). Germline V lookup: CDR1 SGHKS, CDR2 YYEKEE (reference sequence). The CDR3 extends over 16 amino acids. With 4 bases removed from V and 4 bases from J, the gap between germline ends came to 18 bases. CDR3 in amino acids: CASSLLLAKGYNEQFF. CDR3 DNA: TGTGCCAGCAGCCTCCTCCTAGCAAAAGGGTACAATGAGCAGTTCTTC. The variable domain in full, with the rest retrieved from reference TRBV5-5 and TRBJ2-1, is DAGVTQSPTHLIKTRGQQVTLRCSPISGHKSVSWYQQVLGQGPQFIFQYYEKEERGRGNFPDRFSARQFPNYSSELNVNALLLGDSALYLCASSLLLAKGYNEQFFGPGTRLTVL.

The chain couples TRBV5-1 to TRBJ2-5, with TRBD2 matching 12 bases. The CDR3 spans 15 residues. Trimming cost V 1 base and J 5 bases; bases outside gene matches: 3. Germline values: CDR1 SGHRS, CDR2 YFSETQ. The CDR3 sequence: CASSLSLAGGETQYF. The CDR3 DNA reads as TGCGCCAGCAGCTTGTCCCTAGCGGGAGGGGAGACCCAGTACTTC.

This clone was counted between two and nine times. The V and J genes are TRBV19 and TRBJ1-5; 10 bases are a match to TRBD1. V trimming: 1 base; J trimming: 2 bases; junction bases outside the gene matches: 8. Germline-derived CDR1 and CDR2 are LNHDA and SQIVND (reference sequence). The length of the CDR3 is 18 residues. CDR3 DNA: TGTGCCAGTAGTATAGGCCGGGACAGGGGAGGCGGCAATCAGCCCCAGCATTTT. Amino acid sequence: CASSIGRDRGGGNQPQHF. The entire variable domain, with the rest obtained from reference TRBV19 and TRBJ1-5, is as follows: DGGITQSPKYLFRKEGQNVTLSCEQNLNHDAMYWYRQDPGQGLRLIYYSQIVNDFQKGDIAEGYSVSREKKESFPLTVTSAQKNPTAFYLCASSIGRDRGGGNQPQHFGDGTRLSIL.

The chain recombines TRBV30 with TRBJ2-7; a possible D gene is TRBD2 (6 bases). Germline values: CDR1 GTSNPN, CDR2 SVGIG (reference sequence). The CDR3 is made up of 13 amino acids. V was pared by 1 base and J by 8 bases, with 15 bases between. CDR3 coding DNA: TGTGCCTGGAGTGCTATATCCCGGGAGCAGCAGTACTTC. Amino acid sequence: CAWSAISREQQYF.

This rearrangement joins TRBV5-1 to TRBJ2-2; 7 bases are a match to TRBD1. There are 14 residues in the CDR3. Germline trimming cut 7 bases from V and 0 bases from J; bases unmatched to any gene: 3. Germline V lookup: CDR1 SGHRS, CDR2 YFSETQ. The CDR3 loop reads CASFDRANTGELFF. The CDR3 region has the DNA TGCGCCAGCTTTGACAGGGCGAACACCGGGGAGCTGTTTTTT.

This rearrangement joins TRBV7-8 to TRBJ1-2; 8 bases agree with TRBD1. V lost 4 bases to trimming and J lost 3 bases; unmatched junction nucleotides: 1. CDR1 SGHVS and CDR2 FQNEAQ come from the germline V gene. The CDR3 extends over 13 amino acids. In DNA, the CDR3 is TGTGCCAGCAGCTCCAGGGGGCACTATGGCTACACCTTC. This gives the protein CASSSRGHYGYTF.

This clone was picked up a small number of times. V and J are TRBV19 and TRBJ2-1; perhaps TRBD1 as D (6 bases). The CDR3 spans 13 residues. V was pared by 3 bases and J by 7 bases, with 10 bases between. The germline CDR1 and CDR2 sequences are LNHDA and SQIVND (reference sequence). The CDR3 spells CASSMGAVNEQFF. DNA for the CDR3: TGTGCCAGTAGTATGGGGGCCGTGAATGAGCAGTTCTTC.

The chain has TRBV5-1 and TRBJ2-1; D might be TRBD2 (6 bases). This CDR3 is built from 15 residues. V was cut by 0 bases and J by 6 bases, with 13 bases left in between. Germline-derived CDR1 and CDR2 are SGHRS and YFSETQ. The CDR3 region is CASSLEDYPSNEQFF. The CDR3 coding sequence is TGCGCCAGCAGCTTGGAGGACTACCCCTCCAATGAGCAGTTCTTC.

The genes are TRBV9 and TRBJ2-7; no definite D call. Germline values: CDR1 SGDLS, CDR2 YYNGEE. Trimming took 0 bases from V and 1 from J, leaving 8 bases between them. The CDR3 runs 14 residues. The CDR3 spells CASSVGGLSYEQYF. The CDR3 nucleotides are TGTGCCAGCAGCGTAGGCGGCCTATCCTACGAGCAGTACTTC. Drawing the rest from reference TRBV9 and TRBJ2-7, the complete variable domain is DSGVTQTPKHLITATGQRVTLRCSPRSGDLSVYWYQQSLDQGLQFLIQYYNGEERAKGNILERFSAQQFPDLHSELNLSSLELGDSALYFCASSVGGLSYEQYFGPGTRLTVT.

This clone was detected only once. CDR3 nucleotide sequence: TGTGCCAGCATCCCATGGGACAGGGGGCATGGCTACACCTTC. Translated: CASIPWDRGHGYTF. The V gene is TRBV6-1, the J gene TRBJ1-2, with 12 bases lining up with TRBD1. V shed 7 bases, J shed 6 bases, and the junction held 6 bases outside the gene matches. The CDR3 contains 14 residues. Germline V gene lookup returns CDR1 MNHNS and CDR2 SASEGT.

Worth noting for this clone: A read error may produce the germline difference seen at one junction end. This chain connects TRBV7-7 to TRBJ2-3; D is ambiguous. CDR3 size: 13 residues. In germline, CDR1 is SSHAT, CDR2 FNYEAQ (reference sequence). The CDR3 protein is CASSVGGTDTQYF. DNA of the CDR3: TGTGCTAGCAGCGTAGGCGGTACAGATACGCAGTATTTT.

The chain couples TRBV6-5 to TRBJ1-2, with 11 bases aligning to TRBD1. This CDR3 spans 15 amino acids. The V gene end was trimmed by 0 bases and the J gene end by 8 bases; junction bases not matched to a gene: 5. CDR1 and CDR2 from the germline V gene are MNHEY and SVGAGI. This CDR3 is CASSYSPGTGGGYTF. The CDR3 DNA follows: TGTGCCAGCAGTTACTCTCCCGGGACAGGGGGGGGCTACACCTTC.

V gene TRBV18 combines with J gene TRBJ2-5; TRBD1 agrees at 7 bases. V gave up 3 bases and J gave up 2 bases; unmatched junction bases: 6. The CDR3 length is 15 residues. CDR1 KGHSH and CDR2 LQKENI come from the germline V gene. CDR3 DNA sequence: TGTGCCAGCTCACCGCAGGGACAGCCTCAAGAGACCCAGTACTTC. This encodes CASSPQGQPQETQYF.

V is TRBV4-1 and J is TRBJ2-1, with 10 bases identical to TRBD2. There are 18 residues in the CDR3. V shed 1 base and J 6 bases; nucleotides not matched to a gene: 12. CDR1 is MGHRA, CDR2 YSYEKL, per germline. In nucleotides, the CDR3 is TGCGCCAGCAGCCAAGGGGCGGCTAGCGGGAGAGGTCGCAATGAGCAGTTCTTC. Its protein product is CASSQGAASGRGRNEQFF.

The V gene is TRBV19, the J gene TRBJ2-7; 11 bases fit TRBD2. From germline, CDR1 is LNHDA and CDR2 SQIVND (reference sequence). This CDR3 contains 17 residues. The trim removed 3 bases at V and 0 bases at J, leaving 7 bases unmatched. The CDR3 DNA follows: TGTGCCAGTAGTATTGGTAGCGGGAGGGATAGCTCCTACGAGCAGTACTTC. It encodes CASSIGSGRDSSYEQYF.

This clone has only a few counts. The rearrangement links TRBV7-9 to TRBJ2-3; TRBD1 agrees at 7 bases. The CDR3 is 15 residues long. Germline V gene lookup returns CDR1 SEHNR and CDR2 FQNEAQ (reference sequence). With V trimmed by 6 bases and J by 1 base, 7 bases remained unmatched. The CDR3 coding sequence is TGTGCCAGCAGTTACGACAGGGCGGGCACAGATACGCAGTATTTT. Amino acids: CASSYDRAGTDTQYF.

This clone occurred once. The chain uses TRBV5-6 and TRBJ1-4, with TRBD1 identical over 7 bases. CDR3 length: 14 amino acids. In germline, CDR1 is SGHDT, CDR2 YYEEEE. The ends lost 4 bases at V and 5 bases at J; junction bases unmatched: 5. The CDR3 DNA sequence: TGTGCCAGCAGCCGGGGACAGCAAAATGAAAAACTGTTTTTT. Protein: CASSRGQQNEKLFF.

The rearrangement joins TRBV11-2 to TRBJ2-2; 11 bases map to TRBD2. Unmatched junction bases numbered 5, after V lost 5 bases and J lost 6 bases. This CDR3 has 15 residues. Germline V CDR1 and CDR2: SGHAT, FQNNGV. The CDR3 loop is CASSVAGGSSGELFF. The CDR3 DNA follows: TGTGCCAGCAGCGTAGCGGGAGGGAGTTCCGGGGAGCTGTTTTTT.

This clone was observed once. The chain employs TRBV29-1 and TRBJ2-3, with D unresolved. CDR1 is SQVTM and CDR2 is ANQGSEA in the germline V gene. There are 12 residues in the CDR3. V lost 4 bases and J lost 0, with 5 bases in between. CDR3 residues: CSVAQSTDTQYF. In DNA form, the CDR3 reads TGCAGCGTTGCACAGAGCACAGATACGCAGTATTTT.